A selection of T cell receptor beta chains follows, all from one sample in a study of T cell responses to AZD1222 COVID-19 vaccine. TCRdb's copy holds only in-frame clones and misses some; the assay was immunoSEQ multiplex PCR. The sample carries about 88,000 clones, 70% to 90% recorded once. The material was peripheral blood, obtained 28 days after the second AZD1222 dose. Receptors originate from an adult who received the AZD1222 COVID-19 vaccine. CDR3s include the opening cysteine and the closing phenylalanine or tryptophan. The D gene is left open where the match is weak. Clone size, where shown, is once, few, many, or a class for clones that have expanded.

CDR3nt: TGTGCCAGCAGCAGAGCGGGGGGCCTTTCCTACAATGAGCAGTTCTTC; CDR3aa: CASSRAGGLSYNEQFF; abundance: .; v_gene: TRBV6-4; d_gene: TRBD2; j_gene: TRBJ2-1
CDR3nt: TGTGCCAGCAGCCCTTCTGGCGGGGGGGTGCATGAGCAGTTCTTC; CDR3aa: CASSPSGGGVHEQFF; abundance: .; v_gene: TRBV11-3; d_gene: TRBD2; j_gene: TRBJ2-1
CDR3nt: TGTGCCAGCAGCCCACGAGCTAGCGGGGGGTGGGGCAAAAACATTCAGTACTTC; CDR3aa: CASSPRASGGWGKNIQYF; abundance: .; v_gene: TRBV3-1/TRBV3-2; d_gene: TRBD2; j_gene: TRBJ2-4
CDR3nt: TGTGCCAGCAGCCAAACCGGTTCCTACGAGCAGTACTTC; CDR3aa: CASSQTGSYEQYF; abundance: .; v_gene: TRBV3-1/TRBV3-2; d_gene: .; j_gene: TRBJ2-7
CDR3nt: TGTGCCAGCAGTGCAACGCCGGGACGGAACTCTGGAAACACCATATATTTT; CDR3aa: CASSATPGRNSGNTIYF; abundance: once; v_gene: TRBV6-1; d_gene: .; j_gene: TRBJ1-3
CDR3nt: TGCGCCAGCCACCCAATGACAGGGGGCAGCGGGGAGCTGTTTTTT; CDR3aa: CASHPMTGGSGELFF; abundance: .; v_gene: TRBV4-1; d_gene: TRBD1; j_gene: TRBJ2-2
CDR3nt: TGCGCCAGCAGCCAAGGACGGTATGGCTACACCTTC; CDR3aa: CASSQGRYGYTF; abundance: .; v_gene: TRBV5-1; d_gene: .; j_gene: TRBJ1-2
CDR3nt: TGTGCCAGCAATGTGGGAGACACCATATATTTT; CDR3aa: CASNVGDTIYF; abundance: .; v_gene: TRBV28; d_gene: .; j_gene: TRBJ1-3
CDR3nt: TGTGCCAGCAGCTTAGAGGGACAGGGTACCGCTTTCTTT; CDR3aa: CASSLEGQGTAFF; abundance: .; v_gene: TRBV7-9; d_gene: TRBD1; j_gene: TRBJ1-1
CDR3nt: TGTGCCAGCAGCTTAACTTGGACAGAAAATCTTATACCCAACTATGGCTACACCTTC; CDR3aa: CASSLTWTENLIPNYGYTF; abundance: .; v_gene: TRBV7-3; d_gene: .; j_gene: TRBJ1-2
CDR3nt: TGTGCCAGCAGCCCGCAGGGTTTCGAAGCTTTCTTT; CDR3aa: CASSPQGFEAFF; abundance: .; v_gene: TRBV7-9; d_gene: .; j_gene: TRBJ1-1
CDR3nt: TGTGCCAGCAGCTTACTGGACGGTAACACCATATATTTT; CDR3aa: CASSLLDGNTIYF; abundance: .; v_gene: TRBV7-6; d_gene: .; j_gene: TRBJ1-3
CDR3nt: TGTGCCAGCAGCATTAACCGGGACACCACCCGTCCGTGCTACGAGCAGTACTTC; CDR3aa: CASSINRDTTRPCYEQYF; abundance: .; v_gene: TRBV21-1; d_gene: .; j_gene: TRBJ2-7
CDR3nt: TGCGCCAGCAGTGAACAAGGGGTAGGAAGCACAGATACGCAGTATTTT; CDR3aa: CASSEQGVGSTDTQYF; abundance: .; v_gene: TRBV10-1; d_gene: .; j_gene: TRBJ2-3
CDR3nt: TGTGCCAGCAAGCGGAACAGGGAAGGACGGTATGGCTACACCTTC; CDR3aa: CASKRNREGRYGYTF; abundance: .; v_gene: TRBV6-5; d_gene: .; j_gene: TRBJ1-2
CDR3nt: TGTGCCAGCTCACCACCGCTTCGGGGTAATAATTCACCCCTCCACTTT; CDR3aa: CASSPPLRGNNSPLHF; abundance: .; v_gene: TRBV18; d_gene: .; j_gene: TRBJ1-6
CDR3nt: TGTGCCAGCAGCTCCGGGACAGGGAGTTCACCCCTCCACTTT; CDR3aa: CASSSGTGSSPLHF; abundance: .; v_gene: TRBV3-1/TRBV3-2; d_gene: TRBD1; j_gene: TRBJ1-6
CDR3nt: TGTGCCAGTACTCCGGGACAGGGTGAGCAGCCCCAGCATTTT; CDR3aa: CASTPGQGEQPQHF; abundance: .; v_gene: TRBV19; d_gene: TRBD1; j_gene: TRBJ1-5
CDR3nt: TGCGCCAGCAGCGGACGGCTAGCGGGGTCTACGCAGTATTTT; CDR3aa: CASSGRLAGSTQYF; abundance: .; v_gene: TRBV5-1; d_gene: TRBD2; j_gene: TRBJ2-3
CDR3nt: TGTGCCAGCAGCTTGGACACAGGGCCGGGGACTGAAGCTTTCTTT; CDR3aa: CASSLDTGPGTEAFF; abundance: once; v_gene: TRBV5-4; d_gene: .; j_gene: TRBJ1-1
CDR3nt: TGTGCCAGCACAGGGAACACTGAAGCTTTCTTT; CDR3aa: CASTGNTEAFF; abundance: .; v_gene: TRBV6-5; d_gene: .; j_gene: TRBJ1-1
CDR3nt: TGTGCCAGTAGCAACACATGGTACGGTAACTATGGCTACACCTTC; CDR3aa: CASSNTWYGNYGYTF; abundance: few; v_gene: TRBV19; d_gene: .; j_gene: TRBJ1-2
CDR3nt: TGTGCCAGCTCACCACGGGAGGGGGTAGACTATGGCTACACCTTC; CDR3aa: CASSPREGVDYGYTF; abundance: .; v_gene: TRBV18; d_gene: .; j_gene: TRBJ1-2
CDR3nt: TGTGCCTGGAGTATGGCAGCTAACTATGGCTACACCTTC; CDR3aa: CAWSMAANYGYTF; abundance: .; v_gene: TRBV30; d_gene: .; j_gene: TRBJ1-2
CDR3nt: TGTGCCTGGAGTGTACGTCGGGGGCTCCCTAGCAATCAGCCCCAGCATTTT; CDR3aa: CAWSVRRGLPSNQPQHF; abundance: .; v_gene: TRBV30; d_gene: .; j_gene: TRBJ1-5
CDR3nt: TGTGCCAGTAGTATAGGTGGTTTTAGCACCGGGGAGCTGTTTTTT; CDR3aa: CASSIGGFSTGELFF; abundance: .; v_gene: TRBV19; d_gene: .; j_gene: TRBJ2-2
CDR3nt: TGTGCCTGGAGTGTACGGGTAAAGGGACATGGCTACACCTTC; CDR3aa: CAWSVRVKGHGYTF; abundance: .; v_gene: TRBV30; d_gene: .; j_gene: TRBJ1-2
CDR3nt: TGTGCCAGCAGCCCGGAAGGACAAGGCGGGAATGAGCAGTTCTTC; CDR3aa: CASSPEGQGGNEQFF; abundance: once; v_gene: TRBV7-8; d_gene: .; j_gene: TRBJ2-1
CDR3nt: TGTGCCAGCAGTTGGGCCAGGCAGACTGAAGCTTTCTTT; CDR3aa: CASSWARQTEAFF; abundance: once; v_gene: TRBV12-3/TRBV12-4; d_gene: .; j_gene: TRBJ1-1
CDR3nt: TGTGCCAGCAGCGCGACACCAGGCAGGAATAATTCACCCCTCCACTTT; CDR3aa: CASSATPGRNNSPLHF; abundance: once; v_gene: TRBV9; d_gene: .; j_gene: TRBJ1-6
CDR3nt: TGTGCCAGTAGTATATGGGGCTTTGAGCAGTTCTTC; CDR3aa: CASSIWGFEQFF; abundance: .; v_gene: TRBV19; d_gene: .; j_gene: TRBJ2-1
CDR3nt: TGTGCCAGCAGTGATGTCAGCACCGGGCGGACCCAGTACTTC; CDR3aa: CASSDVSTGRTQYF; abundance: .; v_gene: TRBV25-1; d_gene: .; j_gene: TRBJ2-5
CDR3nt: TGTGCCAGCAGCCCCCGGGGTCCGGGAACGCAGTATTTT; CDR3aa: CASSPRGPGTQYF; abundance: .; v_gene: TRBV7-8; d_gene: .; j_gene: TRBJ2-3